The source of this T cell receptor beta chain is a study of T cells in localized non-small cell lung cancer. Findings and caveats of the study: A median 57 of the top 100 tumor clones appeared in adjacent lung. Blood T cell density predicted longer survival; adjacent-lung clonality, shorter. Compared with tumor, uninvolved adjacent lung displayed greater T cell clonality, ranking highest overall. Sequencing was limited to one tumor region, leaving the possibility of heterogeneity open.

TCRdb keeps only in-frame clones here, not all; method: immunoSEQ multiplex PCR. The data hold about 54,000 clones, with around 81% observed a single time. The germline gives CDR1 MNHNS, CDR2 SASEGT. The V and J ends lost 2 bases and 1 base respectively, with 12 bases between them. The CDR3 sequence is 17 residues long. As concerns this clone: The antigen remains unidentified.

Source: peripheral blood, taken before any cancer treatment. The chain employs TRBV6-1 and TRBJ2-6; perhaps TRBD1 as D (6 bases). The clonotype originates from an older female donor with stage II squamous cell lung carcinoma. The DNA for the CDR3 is TGTGCCAGCAGTGAACATATGGGGGCGTCTGGGGCCAACGTCCTGACTTTC. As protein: CASSEHMGASGANVLTF.